This entry lists 16 T cell receptor beta chains sequenced from one sample in a study of blood T cell repertoires in COVID-19. Libraries were prepared by immunoSEQ multiplex PCR; TCRdb keeps only in-frame clonotypes and omits some of them. The sample has roughly 34,000 clones; roughly nine tenths are singletons. The sample comprised peripheral blood. Source of these receptors: a woman of 80 years or more with active or convalescent COVID-19.

V and J are TRBV6-5 and TRBJ2-2, with D uncertain. V lost 6 bases and J 4 bases, leaving 6 bases between the germline ends. The CDR3 is 12 amino acids. Germline V CDR1 and CDR2: MNHEY, SVGAGI. The CDR3 region is CASRLGTGELFF. CDR3 in DNA: TGTGCCAGCAGGCTAGGCACCGGGGAGCTGTTTTTT.

The chain has TRBV28 and TRBJ2-7; TRBD1 agrees at 8 bases. Germline CDR1 is MDHEN and CDR2 is SYDVKM. The ends lost 6 bases at V and 4 bases at J; junction bases unmatched: 11. CDR3 length equals 15 residues. The CDR3, as DNA: TGTGCCAGCAGCTCAGGACAGGGAAGGCAATACGAGCAGTACTTC. It specifies CASSSGQGRQYEQYF.

This chain joins TRBV10-3 and TRBJ1-1; 9 bases map to TRBD1. From germline, CDR1 is ENHRY and CDR2 SYGVKD. The J segment lost 1 base and the V segment lost 0 bases, leaving 0 bases of the junction unmatched. The CDR3 has 15 residues. CDR3 in amino acids: CAISESDRGNTEAFF. As DNA, the CDR3 is TGTGCCATCAGTGAGTCGGACAGGGGGAACACTGAAGCTTTCTTT.

This clone was seen a few times. The chain combines TRBV10-1 with TRBJ1-1, with 10 bases that match TRBD1. V was pared by 4 bases and J by 4 bases, with 6 bases of the junction left unmatched. This CDR3 region has 15 residues. The germline gives CDR1 WNHNN, CDR2 SYGVQD (reference sequence). CDR3: CASSGLGTGATEAFF. The CDR3 DNA is TGCGCCAGCAGTGGCCTCGGGACAGGGGCCACTGAAGCTTTCTTT.

The rearrangement links TRBV6-1 to TRBJ2-1; D is perhaps TRBD1 (5 bases). V gave up 3 bases and J gave up 9 bases, with 15 bases separating them. The CDR3 length is 14 residues. CDR1 and CDR2 from the germline V gene are MNHNS and SASEGT. Here the CDR3 DNA reads TGTGCCAGCAGTGAGAATAGGGGCTCGAGTGAGCAGTTCTTC. Protein product: CASSENRGSSEQFF.

The rearrangement uses TRBV7-6 and TRBJ1-4, with D tentatively TRBD1 (5 bases). Trimming pared 1 base from V and 3 bases from J, leaving 18 bases between. The CDR3 has 18 residues. Germline V gene sequence: CDR1 SGHVS, CDR2 FNYEAQ. CDR3 region: CASSLEDTTWRSNEKLFF. CDR3 nucleotides: TGTGCCAGCAGCTTAGAGGACACGACCTGGCGATCTAATGAAAAACTGTTTTTT.

The gene calls are TRBV4-1 and TRBJ1-5, with D tentatively TRBD1 (6 bases). The CDR3 consists of 15 residues. The V end lost 2 bases, the J end lost 6 bases, and 14 bases lay between the germline ends. Germline V gene lookup returns CDR1 MGHRA and CDR2 YSYEKL. In DNA form, the CDR3 reads TGCGCCAGCAGCCAATCCCAGGGGAAGGGTCAGCCCCAGCATTTT. Translation gives CASSQSQGKGQPQHF.

V gene TRBV6-6 combines with J gene TRBJ1-3, with 10 bases identical to TRBD1. This CDR3 is 19 amino acids long. J was trimmed by 1 base and V by 5 bases; bases with no gene match: 14. From germline, CDR1 is MNHNY and CDR2 SVGAGI (reference sequence). CDR3 DNA: TGTGCCAGCAGTCCCGCCGGGACAGGGGCAAGGATGTCTGGAAACACCATATATTTT. Protein: CASSPAGTGARMSGNTIYF.

The chain has TRBV7-9 and TRBJ1-4; TRBD1 aligns across 7 bases. CDR3 size: 14 residues. Germline V lookup: CDR1 SEHNR, CDR2 FQNEAQ (reference sequence). The J segment lost 2 bases and the V segment lost 5 bases, leaving 2 bases of the junction unmatched. The CDR3 region is CASSDRVTNEKLFF. The CDR3 nucleotides read TGTGCCAGCAGCGACAGGGTTACTAATGAAAAACTGTTTTTT.

V and J are TRBV5-1 and TRBJ2-7; D perhaps matches TRBD1 (6 bases). Germline assignment: CDR1 SGHRS and CDR2 YFSETQ. The CDR3 has 13 residues. Between the trimmed V and J ends, which lost 4 bases and 2 bases, there was a span of 10 bases. CDR3 nucleotides: TGCGCCAGCAGCAGGGGGTCCACCTACGAGCAGTACTTC. Its protein product is CASSRGSTYEQYF.

This chain uses TRBV5-1 with TRBJ1-4; 7 nucleotides agree with TRBD1. The CDR3 has 14 residues. V lost 2 bases, J lost 7 bases, and 5 bases stayed unmatched. Germline CDR1 reads SGHRS; CDR2 reads YFSETQ. In DNA form, the CDR3 reads TGCGCCAGCAGCTTAGACAGGGTGTCTGAAAAACTGTTTTTT. It specifies CASSLDRVSEKLFF. The full variable domain, its missing parts supplied by reference TRBV5-1 and TRBJ1-4, is KAGVTQTPRYLIKTRGQQVTLSCSPISGHRSVSWYQQTPGQGLQFLFEYFSETQRNKGNFPGRFSGRQFSNSRSEMNVSTLELGDSALYLCASSLDRVSEKLFFGSGTQLSVL.

This chain links TRBV5-1 with TRBJ1-4; 9 bases match TRBD1. There are 14 residues in the CDR3. V shed 4 bases, J shed 7 bases, and the junction held 5 bases outside the gene matches. Germline assignment: CDR1 SGHRS and CDR2 YFSETQ. The CDR3 nucleotides are TGCGCCAGCAGCGTCCGGGACAGGGTTGAAAAACTGTTTTTT. Amino acids: CASSVRDRVEKLFF.

This clone was seen more than once but under ten times. The V call is TRBV18, the J call TRBJ1-1; possible D gene TRBD1, 5 bases. The CDR3 runs 16 residues. Germline V gene data show CDR1 as KGHSH and CDR2 as LQKENI. V was pared by 4 bases and J by 4 bases, with 19 bases between. The CDR3 protein is CASSREGSTQGTEAFF. As DNA, the CDR3 is TGTGCCAGCTCACGAGAAGGATCGACCCAGGGCACTGAAGCTTTCTTT.

The V gene is TRBV19, the J gene TRBJ1-6, with D unclear. V shed 2 bases and J shed 5 bases, with 10 bases lying between them. Germline loops: CDR1 LNHDA, CDR2 SQIVND (reference sequence). CDR3 length equals 15 residues. CDR3: CASSISGGNNSPLHF. The CDR3 DNA reads TGTGCCAGTAGTATAAGTGGCGGAAATAATTCACCCCTCCACTTT.

This chain connects TRBV19 to TRBJ1-2; 9 bases fit TRBD1. Per germline, CDR1 LNHDA and CDR2 SQIVND (reference sequence). CDR3 size: 17 residues. The ends lost 7 bases at V and 1 base at J; junction bases unmatched: 13. CDR3 protein: CASKFDSLGQGNYGYTF. The DNA of the CDR3 is TGTGCCAGTAAATTCGATTCCTTGGGACAGGGTAACTATGGCTACACCTTC.

The chain uses TRBV19 and TRBJ1-5; perhaps TRBD1 as D (5 bases). CDR1 and CDR2 from the germline V gene are LNHDA and SQIVND (reference sequence). The CDR3 sequence is 15 residues long. V dropped 1 base and J dropped 4 bases, with 11 bases sitting between them. The CDR3, as DNA: TGTGCCAGTAGTATAGCCAGGGCTCCTAATCAGCCCCAGCATTTT. Translating gives CASSIARAPNQPQHF.